This T cell receptor beta chain comes out of a study of blood T cell repertoires in COVID-19. Trimming shortened V by 5 bases and J by 4 bases, and 8 bases separated the two germline ends. Germline CDR1 and CDR2: MDHEN and SYDVKM. CDR3 length: 12 residues. The repertoire was sequenced with immunoSEQ multiplex PCR; TCRdb's copy has only in-frame clones and lacks some. The sample consists of 150,000 or so clones, more than 80% of them appearing once. The sequenced material came from peripheral blood. This TCR derives from a man younger than 35 with COVID-19, enrolled during active disease. The V and J genes are TRBV28 and TRBJ1-1, with unresolved D. The CDR3 nucleotides are TGTGCCAGCAGTCCTTTTTCCACTGAAGCTTTCTTT. It is translated as CASSPFSTEAFF.